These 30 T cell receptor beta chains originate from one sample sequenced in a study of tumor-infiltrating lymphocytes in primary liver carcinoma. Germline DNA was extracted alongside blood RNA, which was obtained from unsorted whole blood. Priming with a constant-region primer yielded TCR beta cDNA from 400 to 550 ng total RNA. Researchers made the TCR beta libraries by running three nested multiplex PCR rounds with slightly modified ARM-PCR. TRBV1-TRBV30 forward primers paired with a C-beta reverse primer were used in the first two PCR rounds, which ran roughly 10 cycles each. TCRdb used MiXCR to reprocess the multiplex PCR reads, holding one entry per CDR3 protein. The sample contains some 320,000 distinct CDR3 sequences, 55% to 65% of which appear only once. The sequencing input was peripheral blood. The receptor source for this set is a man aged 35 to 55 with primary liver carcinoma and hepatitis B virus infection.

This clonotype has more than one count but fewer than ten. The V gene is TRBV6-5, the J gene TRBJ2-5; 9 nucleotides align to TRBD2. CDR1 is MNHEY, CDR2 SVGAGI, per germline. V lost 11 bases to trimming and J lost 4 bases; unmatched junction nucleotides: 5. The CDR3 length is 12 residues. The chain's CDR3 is CAVTSGGETQYF. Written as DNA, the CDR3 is TGTGCCGTGACTAGCGGAGGAGAGACCCAGTACTTC.

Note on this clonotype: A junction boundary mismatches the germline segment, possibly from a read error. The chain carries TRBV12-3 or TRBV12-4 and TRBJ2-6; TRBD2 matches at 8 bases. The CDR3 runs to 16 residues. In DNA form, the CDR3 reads TGTACCAGCAGCGGGGGATTGTCCTCTGGGGCCAACGTCCTAACTTTC. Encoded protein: CTSSGGLSSGANVLTF.

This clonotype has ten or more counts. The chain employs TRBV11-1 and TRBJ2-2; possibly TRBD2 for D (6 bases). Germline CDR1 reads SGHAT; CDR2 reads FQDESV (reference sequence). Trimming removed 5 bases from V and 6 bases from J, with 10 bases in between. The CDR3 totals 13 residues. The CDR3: CASSRWGAGELFF. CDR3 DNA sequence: TGTGCCAGCAGCCGGTGGGGGGCCGGGGAGCTGTTTTTT.

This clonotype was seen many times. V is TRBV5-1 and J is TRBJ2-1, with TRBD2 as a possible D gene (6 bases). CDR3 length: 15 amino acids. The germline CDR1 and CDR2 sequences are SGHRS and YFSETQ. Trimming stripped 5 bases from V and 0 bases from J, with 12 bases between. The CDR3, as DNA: TGCGCCAGCAGTCCTCTAGCGAACTCCTACAATGAGCAGTTCTTC. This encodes CASSPLANSYNEQFF.

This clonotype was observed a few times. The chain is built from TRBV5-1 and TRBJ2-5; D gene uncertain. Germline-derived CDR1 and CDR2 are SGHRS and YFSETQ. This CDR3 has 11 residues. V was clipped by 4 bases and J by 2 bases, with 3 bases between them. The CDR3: CASSEQETQYF. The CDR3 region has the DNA TGCGCCAGCAGCGAACAAGAGACCCAGTACTTC.

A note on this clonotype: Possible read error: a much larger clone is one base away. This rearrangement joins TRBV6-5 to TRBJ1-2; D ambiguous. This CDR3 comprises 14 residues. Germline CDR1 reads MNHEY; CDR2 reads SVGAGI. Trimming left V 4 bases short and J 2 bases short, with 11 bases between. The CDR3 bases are TGTGCCAGCAGTTGCTCATCCGGGAACTATGGCTACACCTTC. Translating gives CASSCSSGNYGYTF.

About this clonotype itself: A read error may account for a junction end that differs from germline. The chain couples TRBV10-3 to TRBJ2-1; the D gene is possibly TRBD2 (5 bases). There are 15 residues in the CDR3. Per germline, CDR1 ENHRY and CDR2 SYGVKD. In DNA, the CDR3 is TGCGCCACCAGTCCATCGACTACCCAAGACGATGAGCACTTCTTC. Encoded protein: CATSPSTTQDDEHFF.

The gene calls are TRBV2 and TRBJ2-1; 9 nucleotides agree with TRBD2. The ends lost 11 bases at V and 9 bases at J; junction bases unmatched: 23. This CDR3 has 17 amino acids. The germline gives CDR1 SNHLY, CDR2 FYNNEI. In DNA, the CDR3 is TGTGCCGGTCTGGGGACTAGCTTCACCGCTAAGGACCGTGAGCAGTTCTTC. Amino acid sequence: CAGLGTSFTAKDREQFF.

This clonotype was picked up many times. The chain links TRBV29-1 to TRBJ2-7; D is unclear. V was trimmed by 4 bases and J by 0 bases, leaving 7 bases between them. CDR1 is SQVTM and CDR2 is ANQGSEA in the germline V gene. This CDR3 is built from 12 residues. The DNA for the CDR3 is TGCAGCGTTGGAGGCAGCTCCTACGAGCAGTACTTC. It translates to CSVGGSSYEQYF.

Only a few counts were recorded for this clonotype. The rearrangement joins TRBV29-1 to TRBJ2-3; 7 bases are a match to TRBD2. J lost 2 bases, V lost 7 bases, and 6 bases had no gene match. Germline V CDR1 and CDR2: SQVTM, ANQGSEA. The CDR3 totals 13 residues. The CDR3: CSAGGGDTDTQYF. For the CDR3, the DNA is TGCAGCGCGGGGGGAGGGGACACAGATACGCAGTATTTT.

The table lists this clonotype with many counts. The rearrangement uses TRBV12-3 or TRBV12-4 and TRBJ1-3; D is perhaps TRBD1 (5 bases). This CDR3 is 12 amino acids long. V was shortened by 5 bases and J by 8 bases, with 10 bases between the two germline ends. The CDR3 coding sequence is TGTGCCAGCAGTCCCCAGGGTTACACCATATATTTT. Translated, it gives CASSPQGYTIYF.

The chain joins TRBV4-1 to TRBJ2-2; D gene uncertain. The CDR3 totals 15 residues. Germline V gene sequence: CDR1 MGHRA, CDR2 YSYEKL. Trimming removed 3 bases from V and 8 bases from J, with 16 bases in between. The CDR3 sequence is CASSQDLSSAGELFF. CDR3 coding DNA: TGCGCCAGCAGCCAGGACCTAAGCAGTGCGGGGGAGCTGTTTTTT.

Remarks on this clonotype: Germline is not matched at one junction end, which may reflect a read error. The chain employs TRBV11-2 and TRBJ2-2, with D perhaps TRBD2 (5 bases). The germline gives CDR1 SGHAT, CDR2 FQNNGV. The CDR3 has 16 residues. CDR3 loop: CASSKGSIGNTGELFF. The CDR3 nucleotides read TGTGCCAGCAGCAAAGGAAGCATAGGGAACACCGGGGAACTGTTTTTT.

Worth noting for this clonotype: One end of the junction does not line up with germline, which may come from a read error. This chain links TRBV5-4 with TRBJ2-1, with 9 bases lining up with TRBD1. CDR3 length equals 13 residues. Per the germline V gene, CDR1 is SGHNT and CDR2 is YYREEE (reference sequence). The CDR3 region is CAGSGTGWDEQFF. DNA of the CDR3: TGTGCCGGCAGCGGGACAGGGTGGGATGAGCAGTTCTTC.

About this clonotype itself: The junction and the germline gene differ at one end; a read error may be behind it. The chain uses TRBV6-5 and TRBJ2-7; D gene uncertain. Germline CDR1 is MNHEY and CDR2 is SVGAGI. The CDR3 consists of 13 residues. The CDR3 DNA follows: TGTGCCAACAGTCTGGGCTACAACTACAAGCAGTACTTC. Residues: CANSLGYNYKQYF.

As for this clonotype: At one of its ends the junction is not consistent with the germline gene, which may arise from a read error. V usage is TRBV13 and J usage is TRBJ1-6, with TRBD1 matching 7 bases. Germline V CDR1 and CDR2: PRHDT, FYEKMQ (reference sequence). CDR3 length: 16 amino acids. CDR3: CVSSSPGDSGDSPLHF. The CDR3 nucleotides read TGTGTCAGCAGCTCACCCGGGGACAGTGGCGATTCACCCCTCCACTTT.

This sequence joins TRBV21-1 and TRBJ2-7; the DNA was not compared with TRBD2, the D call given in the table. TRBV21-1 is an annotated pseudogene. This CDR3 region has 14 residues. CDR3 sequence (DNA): TGTGCCAGCAGCTTTCCGACGGAGGCCTACGAGCAGTACTTC. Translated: CASSFPTEAYEQYF.

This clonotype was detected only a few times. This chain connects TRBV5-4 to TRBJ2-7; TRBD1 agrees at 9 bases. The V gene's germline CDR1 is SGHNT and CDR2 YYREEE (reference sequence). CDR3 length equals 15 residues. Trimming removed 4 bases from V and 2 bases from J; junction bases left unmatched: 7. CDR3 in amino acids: CASSDRGKTTYEQYF. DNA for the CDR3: TGTGCCAGCAGCGACAGGGGGAAAACTACCTACGAGCAGTACTTC. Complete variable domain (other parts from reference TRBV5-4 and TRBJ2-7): ETGVTQSPTHLIKTRGQQVTLRCSSQSGHNTVSWYQQALGQGPQFIFQYYREEENGRGNFPPRFSGLQFPNYSSELNVNALELDDSALYLCASSDRGKTTYEQYFGPGTRLTVT.

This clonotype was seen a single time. The CDR3 spells CASSRWPGPGNTIYF. Written as DNA, the CDR3 is TGCGCCAGCAGCCGATGGCCGGGACCTGGAAACACCATATATTTT. The chain employs TRBV4-1 and TRBJ1-3, with a tentative D call TRBD1 (5 bases). This CDR3 has 15 amino acids. The V gene lost 4 bases and the J gene lost 2 bases, with 12 bases spanning the gap. Germline V gene sequence: CDR1 MGHRA, CDR2 YSYEKL.

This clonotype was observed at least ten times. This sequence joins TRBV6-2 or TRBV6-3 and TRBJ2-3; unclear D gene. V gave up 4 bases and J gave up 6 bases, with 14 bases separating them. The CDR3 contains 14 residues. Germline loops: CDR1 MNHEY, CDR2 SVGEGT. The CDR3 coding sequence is TGTGCCAGCAGTTCGCCGAGACTTGGGGATACGCAGTATTTT. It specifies CASSSPRLGDTQYF.

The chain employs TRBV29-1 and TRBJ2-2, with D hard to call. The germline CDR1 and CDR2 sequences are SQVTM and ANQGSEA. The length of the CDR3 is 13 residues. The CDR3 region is CNVAPDLTGELFF. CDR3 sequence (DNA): TGCAATGTTGCGCCGGACCTCACCGGGGAGCTGTTTTTT.

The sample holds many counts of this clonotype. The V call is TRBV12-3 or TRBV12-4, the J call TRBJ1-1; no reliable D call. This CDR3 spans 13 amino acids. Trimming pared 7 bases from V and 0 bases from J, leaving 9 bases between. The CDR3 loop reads CASTQQMNTEAFF. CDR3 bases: TGTGCCAGCACCCAGCAAATGAACACTGAAGCTTTCTTT.

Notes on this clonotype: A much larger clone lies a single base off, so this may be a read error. CDR3 loop: CTSSASIARGGNEQFF. In DNA form, the CDR3 reads TGTACCAGCAGTGCGTCGATAGCGAGGGGGGGCAATGAGCAGTTCTTC. This chain links TRBV6-1 with TRBJ2-1; maybe TRBD2 (7 bases). The CDR3 loop spans 16 amino acids. The germline CDR1 and CDR2 sequences are MNHNS and SASEGT.

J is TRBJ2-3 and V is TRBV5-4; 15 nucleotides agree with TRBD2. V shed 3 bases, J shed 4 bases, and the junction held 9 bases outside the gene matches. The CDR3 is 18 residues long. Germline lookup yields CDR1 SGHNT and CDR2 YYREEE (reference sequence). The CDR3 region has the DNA TGTGCCAGCAGCTCACCGCCGGGACTAGCGGGAGGCGCAGATACGCAGTATTTT. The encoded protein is CASSSPPGLAGGADTQYF.

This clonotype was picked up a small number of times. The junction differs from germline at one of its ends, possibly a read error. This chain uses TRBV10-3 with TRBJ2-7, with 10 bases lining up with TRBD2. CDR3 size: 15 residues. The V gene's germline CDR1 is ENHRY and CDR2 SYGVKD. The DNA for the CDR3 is TGTGCCATTAGTGAGTCGTCTAGCGGGAGTTACGAGCAGTACTTC. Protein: CAISESSSGSYEQYF.

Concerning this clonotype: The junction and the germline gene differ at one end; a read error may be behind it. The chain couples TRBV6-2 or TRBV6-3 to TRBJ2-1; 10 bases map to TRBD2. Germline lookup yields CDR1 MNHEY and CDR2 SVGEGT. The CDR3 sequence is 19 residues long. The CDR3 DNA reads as TGTACCAGCAGTTACCCTACCGGACTAGCGGCTAGCTCCTACAATGAGCAGTTCTTC. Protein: CTSSYPTGLAASSYNEQFF.

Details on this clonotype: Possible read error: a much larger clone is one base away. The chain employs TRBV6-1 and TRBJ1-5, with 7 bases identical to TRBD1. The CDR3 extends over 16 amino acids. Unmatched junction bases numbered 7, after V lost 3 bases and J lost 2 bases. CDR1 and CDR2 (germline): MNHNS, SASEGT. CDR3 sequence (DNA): TGTGCCAGCAGTGATCGGAGGGGGCAAGGCAATCAGCCCCAGCATTTT. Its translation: CASSDRRGQGNQPQHF.

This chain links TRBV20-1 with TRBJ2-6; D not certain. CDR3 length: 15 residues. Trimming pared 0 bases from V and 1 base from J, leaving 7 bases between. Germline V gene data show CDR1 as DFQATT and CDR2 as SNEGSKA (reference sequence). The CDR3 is CSARDRSSGANVLTF. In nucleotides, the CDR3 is TGCAGTGCTAGAGATAGGTCATCTGGGGCCAACGTCCTGACTTTC.

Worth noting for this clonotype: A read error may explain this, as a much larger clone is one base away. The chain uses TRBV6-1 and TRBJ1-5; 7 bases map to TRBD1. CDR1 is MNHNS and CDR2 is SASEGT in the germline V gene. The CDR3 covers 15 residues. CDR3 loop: CASSEGSGGKQPQQF. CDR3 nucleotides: TGTGCCAGCAGTGAAGGGTCAGGGGGAAAACAGCCCCAGCAATTT.

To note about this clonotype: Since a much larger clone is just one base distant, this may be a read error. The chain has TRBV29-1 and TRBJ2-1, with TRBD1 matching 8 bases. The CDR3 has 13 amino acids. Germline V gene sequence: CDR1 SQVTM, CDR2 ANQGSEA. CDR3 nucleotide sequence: TGCGGCGTTTATTGGACAGGGTGGCATGAGCAGTTCTTC. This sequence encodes CGVYWTGWHEQFF.